This TCR beta chain was recorded in a study of T cell repertoires in cytomegalovirus infection. In TCRdb, the reads were re-called with MiXCR into one record per CDR3 protein. The sample has 50,000 or so distinct CDR3 sequences, 20% to 25% seen once. Germline V CDR1 and CDR2: MGHRA, YSYEKL. CDR3 size: 14 residues. The ends were cut back, 0 bases at V and 3 bases at J, with 9 bases in the middle. This clonotype was counted ten times or more. Its antigen remains unidentified. Sequenced sample: PBMCs, sequenced either directly or after in vitro stimulation (not recorded which). This TCR was sampled from a human donor in good health (CMV status not recorded). Some clones in this sample may be carry-over from other donors' samples. This chain joins TRBV4-1 and TRBJ2-7; perhaps TRBD1 as D (6 bases). The CDR3: CASSQDRTDYEQYF. The DNA for the CDR3 is TGCGCCAGCAGCCAAGATCGGACAGACTACGAGCAGTACTTC.